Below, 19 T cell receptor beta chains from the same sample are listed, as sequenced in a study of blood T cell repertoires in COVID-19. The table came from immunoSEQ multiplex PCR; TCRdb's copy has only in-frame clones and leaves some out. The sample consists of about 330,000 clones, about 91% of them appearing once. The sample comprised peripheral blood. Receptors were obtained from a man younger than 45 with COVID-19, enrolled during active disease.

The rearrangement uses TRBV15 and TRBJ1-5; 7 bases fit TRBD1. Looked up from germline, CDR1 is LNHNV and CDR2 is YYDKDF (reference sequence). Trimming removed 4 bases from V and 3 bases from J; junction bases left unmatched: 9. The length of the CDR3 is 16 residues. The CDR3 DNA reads TGTGCCACCAGCATTGGCTGGAAGGGGGCCAATCAGCCCCAGCATTTT. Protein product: CATSIGWKGANQPQHF.

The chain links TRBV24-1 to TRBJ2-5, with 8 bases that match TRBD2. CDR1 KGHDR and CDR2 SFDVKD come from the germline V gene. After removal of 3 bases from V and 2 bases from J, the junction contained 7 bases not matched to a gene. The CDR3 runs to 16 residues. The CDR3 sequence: CATSDPTTGGQETQYF. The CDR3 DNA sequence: TGTGCCACCAGTGATCCGACGACGGGAGGGCAAGAGACCCAGTACTTC.

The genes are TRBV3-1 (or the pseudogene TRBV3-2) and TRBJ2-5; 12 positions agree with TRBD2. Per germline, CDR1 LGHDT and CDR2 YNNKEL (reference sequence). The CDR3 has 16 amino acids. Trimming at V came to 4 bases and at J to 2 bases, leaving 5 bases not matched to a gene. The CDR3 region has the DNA TGTGCCAGCAGCCGTGGGACTAGCGGGCCGCAAGAGACCCAGTACTTC. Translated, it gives CASSRGTSGPQETQYF.

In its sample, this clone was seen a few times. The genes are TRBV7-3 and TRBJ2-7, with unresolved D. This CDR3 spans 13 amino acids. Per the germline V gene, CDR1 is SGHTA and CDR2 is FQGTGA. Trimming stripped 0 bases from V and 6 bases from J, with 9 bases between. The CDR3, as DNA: TGTGCCAGCAGCTTAACTGTTCCGGGCGAGCAGTACTTC. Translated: CASSLTVPGEQYF.

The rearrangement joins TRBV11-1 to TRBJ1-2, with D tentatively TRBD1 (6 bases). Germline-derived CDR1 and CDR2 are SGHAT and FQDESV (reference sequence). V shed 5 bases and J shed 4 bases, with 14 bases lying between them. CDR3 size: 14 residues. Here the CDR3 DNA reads TGTGCCAGCAGCACAGGGAGGGCTGTCTATGGCTACACCTTC. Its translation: CASSTGRAVYGYTF.

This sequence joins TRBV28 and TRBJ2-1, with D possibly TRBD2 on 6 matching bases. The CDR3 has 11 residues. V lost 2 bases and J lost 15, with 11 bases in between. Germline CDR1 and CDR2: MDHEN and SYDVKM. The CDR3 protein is CASSLTTSTFF. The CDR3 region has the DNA TGTGCCAGCAGTTTAACTACTAGCACGTTCTTC. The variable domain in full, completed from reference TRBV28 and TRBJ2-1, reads DVKVTQSSRYLVKRTGEKVFLECVQDMDHENMFWYRQDPGLGLRLIYFSYDVKMKEKGDIPEGYSVSREKKERFSLILESASTNQTSMYLCASSLTTSTFFGPGTRLTVL.

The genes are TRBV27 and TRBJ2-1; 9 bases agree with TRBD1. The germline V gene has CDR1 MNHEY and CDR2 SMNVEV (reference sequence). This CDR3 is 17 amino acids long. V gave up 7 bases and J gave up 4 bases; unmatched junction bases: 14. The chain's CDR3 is CASTPYAQGALYNEQFF. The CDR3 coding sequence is TGTGCCAGCACCCCCTACGCACAGGGGGCTCTTTACAATGAGCAGTTCTTC.

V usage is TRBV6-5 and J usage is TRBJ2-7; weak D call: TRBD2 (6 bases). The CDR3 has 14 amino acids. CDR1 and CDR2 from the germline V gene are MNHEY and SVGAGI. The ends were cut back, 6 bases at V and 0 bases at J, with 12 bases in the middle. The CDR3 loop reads CASRRYGGSYEQYF. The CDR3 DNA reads TGTGCCAGCAGACGCTACGGGGGCTCCTACGAGCAGTACTTC.

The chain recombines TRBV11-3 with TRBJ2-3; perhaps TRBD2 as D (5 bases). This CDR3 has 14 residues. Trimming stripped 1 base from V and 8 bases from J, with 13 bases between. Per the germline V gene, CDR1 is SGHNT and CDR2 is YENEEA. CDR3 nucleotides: TGTGCCAGCAGCTTAGGGCCTCGGGGTGGTACGCAGTATTTT. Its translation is CASSLGPRGGTQYF.

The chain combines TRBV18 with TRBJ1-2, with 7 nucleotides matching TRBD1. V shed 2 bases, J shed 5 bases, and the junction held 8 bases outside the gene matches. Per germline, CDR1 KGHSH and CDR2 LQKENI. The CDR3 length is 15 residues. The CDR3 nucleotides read TGTGCCAGCTCACCATATACAGGGGATAGGTATGGCTACACCTTC. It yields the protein CASSPYTGDRYGYTF.

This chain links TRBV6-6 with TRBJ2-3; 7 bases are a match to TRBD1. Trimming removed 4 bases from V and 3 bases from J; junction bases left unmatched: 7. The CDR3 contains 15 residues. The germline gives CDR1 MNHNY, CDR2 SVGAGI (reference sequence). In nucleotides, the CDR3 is TGTGCCAGCAGTTTTACCCGACAGGGAACAGATACGCAGTATTTT. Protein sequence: CASSFTRQGTDTQYF.

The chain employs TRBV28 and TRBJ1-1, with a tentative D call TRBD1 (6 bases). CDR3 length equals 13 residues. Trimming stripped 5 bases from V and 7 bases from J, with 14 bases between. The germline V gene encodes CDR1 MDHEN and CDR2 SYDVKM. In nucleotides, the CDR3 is TGTGCCAGCAGTCCTACAGGGACCCGTGAAGCTTTCTTT. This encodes CASSPTGTREAFF.

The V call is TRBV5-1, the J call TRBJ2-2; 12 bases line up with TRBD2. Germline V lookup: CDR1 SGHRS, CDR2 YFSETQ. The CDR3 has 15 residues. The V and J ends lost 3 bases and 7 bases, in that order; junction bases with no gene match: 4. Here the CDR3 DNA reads TGCGCCAGCAGCTGGAGGACTAGCGGGAACGGGGAGCTGTTTTTT. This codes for CASSWRTSGNGELFF. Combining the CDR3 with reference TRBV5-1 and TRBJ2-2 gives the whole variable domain KAGVTQTPRYLIKTRGQQVTLSCSPISGHRSVSWYQQTPGQGLQFLFEYFSETQRNKGNFPGRFSGRQFSNSRSEMNVSTLELGDSALYLCASSWRTSGNGELFFGEGSRLTVL.

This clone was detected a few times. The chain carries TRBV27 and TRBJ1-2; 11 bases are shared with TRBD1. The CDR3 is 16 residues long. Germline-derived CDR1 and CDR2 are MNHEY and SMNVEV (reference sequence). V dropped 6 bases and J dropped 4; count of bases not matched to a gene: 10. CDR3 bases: TGTGCCAGCAGAATCACCTGGACAGGGGGCAGCTATGGCTACACCTTC. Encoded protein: CASRITWTGGSYGYTF.

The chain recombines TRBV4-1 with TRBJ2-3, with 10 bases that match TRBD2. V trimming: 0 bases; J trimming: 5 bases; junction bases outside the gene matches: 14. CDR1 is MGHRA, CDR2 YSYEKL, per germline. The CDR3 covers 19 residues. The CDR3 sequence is CASSQDISSGSAGRDTQYF. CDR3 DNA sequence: TGCGCCAGCAGCCAAGATATCTCTAGCGGGAGCGCTGGTAGAGATACGCAGTATTTT.

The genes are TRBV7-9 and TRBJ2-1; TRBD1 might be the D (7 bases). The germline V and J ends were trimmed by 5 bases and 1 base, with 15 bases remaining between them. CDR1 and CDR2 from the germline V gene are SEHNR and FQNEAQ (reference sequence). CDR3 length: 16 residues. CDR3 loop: CASSGQGGESYNEQFF. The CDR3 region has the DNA TGTGCCAGCAGCGGCCAGGGGGGAGAGTCCTACAATGAGCAGTTCTTC.

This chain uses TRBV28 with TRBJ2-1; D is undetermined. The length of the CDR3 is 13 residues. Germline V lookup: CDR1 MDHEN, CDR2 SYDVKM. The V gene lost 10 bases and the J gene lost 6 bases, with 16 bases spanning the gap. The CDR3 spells CATLEADGNEQFF. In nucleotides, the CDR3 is TGTGCCACCCTAGAGGCAGACGGCAATGAGCAGTTCTTC.

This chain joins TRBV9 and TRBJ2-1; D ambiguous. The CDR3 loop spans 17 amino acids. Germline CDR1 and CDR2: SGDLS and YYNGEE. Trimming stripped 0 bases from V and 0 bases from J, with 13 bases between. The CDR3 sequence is CASSVDLVLSSYNEQFF. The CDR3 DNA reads TGTGCCAGCAGCGTAGATCTAGTCTTGAGCTCCTACAATGAGCAGTTCTTC.

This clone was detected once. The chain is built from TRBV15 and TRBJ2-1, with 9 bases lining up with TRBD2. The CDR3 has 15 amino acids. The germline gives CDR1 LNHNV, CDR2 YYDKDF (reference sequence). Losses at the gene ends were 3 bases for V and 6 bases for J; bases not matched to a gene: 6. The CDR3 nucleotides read TGTGCCACCAGCAGCCGACTAGCGGTCTTCAATGAGCAGTTCTTC. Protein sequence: CATSSRLAVFNEQFF.